These 4 T cell receptor beta chains were all obtained from the same sample, sequenced in a study of control samples from healthy donors and cancer patients. The method was immunoSEQ multiplex PCR; TCRdb's version includes in-frame clones alone and lacks a portion of them. The sample has about 250,000 clones, about four fifths seen once. The specimen was PBMCs. The receptors were gathered from a woman aged 55 to 70 with lung cancer.

V is TRBV6-5 and J is TRBJ1-2, with D possibly being TRBD1 (6 bases). The germline V gene encodes CDR1 MNHEY and CDR2 SVGAGI. V was clipped by 5 bases and J by 3 bases, with 13 bases between them. The length of the CDR3 is 14 residues. The CDR3 is CASSTQGRDYGYTF. For the CDR3, the DNA is TGTGCCAGCAGTACCCAGGGGCGGGACTATGGCTACACCTTC.

V usage is TRBV29-1 and J usage is TRBJ2-2; unclear D gene. V was cut by 7 bases and J by 0 bases, with 12 bases left in between. Germline CDR1 SQVTM, CDR2 ANQGSEA. The CDR3 has 14 amino acids. The CDR3 region is CSASLRTNTGELFF. CDR3 bases: TGCAGCGCCAGTCTCAGGACGAACACCGGGGAGCTGTTTTTT.

The V and J genes are TRBV2 and TRBJ2-3, with D unclear. Trimming shortened V by 10 bases and J by 4 bases, and 15 bases separated the two germline ends. The length of the CDR3 is 13 residues. Germline V CDR1 and CDR2: SNHLY, FYNNEI. Here the CDR3 reads CATTVVGPDTQYF. Written as DNA, the CDR3 is TGTGCCACCACGGTTGTTGGGCCAGATACGCAGTATTTT.

The rearrangement uses TRBV2 and TRBJ2-3; D remains unclear. V was trimmed by 5 bases and J by 2 bases, leaving 11 bases between them. The CDR3 sequence is 14 residues long. Per the germline V gene, CDR1 is SNHLY and CDR2 is FYNNEI. This CDR3 is CASSSPVVTDTQYF. The CDR3 nucleotides read TGTGCCAGCAGTTCACCGGTCGTCACAGATACGCAGTATTTT.